This T cell receptor beta chain comes out of a study of blood T cell repertoires in COVID-19. About the study: From the United States, Italy and Spain came samples of acute and convalescent COVID-19. T cells, B-cell-depleted T cells, or PBMCs provided the cDNA or gDNA that served as material.

From germline, CDR1 is MNHEY and CDR2 SMNVEV (reference sequence). V gave up 6 bases and J gave up 7 bases; unmatched junction bases: 11. This CDR3 is 17 amino acids long. Authors' data handling: The authors estimated nucleated cell counts from reference gene primer amplification. Measured with immunoSEQ multiplex PCR; TCRdb has only the in-frame clones, and not every one. The V and J calls and clone size are taken from that table; D and trimming were inferred from the DNA. The sample lists 95,000 or so clones; more than 65% were seen once. The rearrangement links TRBV27 to TRBJ2-1; 14 bases align to TRBD2. The clonotype comes from a woman over 75 with active or convalescent COVID-19. Sequencing was performed on peripheral blood. In nucleotides, the CDR3 is TGTGCCAGCAGCCTAAAATGGAGGACTAGCGGGAGGAATGAGCAGTTCTTC. Translated: CASSLKWRTSGRNEQFF.